Listed here are 18 T cell receptor beta chains from one sample, sequenced in a study of radiation and T cells in renal cell carcinoma. The repertoire was sequenced with immunoSEQ multiplex PCR; TCRdb's copy has only in-frame clones and lacks some. The table includes under 65,000 clones, 78% detected once. Specified time point: baseline pretreatment blood. Treatment meaning: 15 Gy SBRT to primary tumor, nephrectomy 4 weeks later. Material: blood, obtained from a patient whose treatment included radiotherapy and nephrectomy. The receptors stem from a man between 60 and 75 years old with renal cell carcinoma.

The chain has TRBV19 and TRBJ1-1; TRBD1 matches 7 bases. Germline V gene sequence: CDR1 LNHDA, CDR2 SQIVND (reference sequence). There are 12 residues in the CDR3. Unmatched junction bases numbered 7, after V lost 8 bases and J lost 7 bases. CDR3 DNA: TGTGCCAGTGAGATACGGACAGGTGAAGCTTTCTTT. Residues: CASEIRTGEAFF. The whole variable domain, filled in from reference TRBV19 and TRBJ1-1, reads DGGITQSPKYLFRKEGQNVTLSCEQNLNHDAMYWYRQDPGQGLRLIYYSQIVNDFQKGDIAEGYSVSREKKESFPLTVTSAQKNPTAFYLCASEIRTGEAFFGQGTRLTVV.

This chain connects TRBV11-2 to TRBJ2-3; D remains ambiguous. Deletions cut 1 base from V and 0 bases from J, with 11 bases between. This CDR3 region has 16 residues. Germline CDR1 SGHAT, CDR2 FQNNGV. Written as DNA, the CDR3 is TGTGCCAGCAGCTTAGGAGGCGGAGTAAGCACAGATACGCAGTATTTT. Translating it yields CASSLGGGVSTDTQYF.

This sequence joins TRBV6-6 and TRBJ2-7; D might be TRBD1 (6 bases). V lost 3 bases, J lost 9 bases, and 9 bases lay in between. CDR3 length equals 11 residues. Germline lookup yields CDR1 MNHNY and CDR2 SVGAGI (reference sequence). CDR3 in DNA: TGTGCCAGCAGTTATGGGACAAGGCAGTACTTC. Its protein product is CASSYGTRQYF.

The chain recombines TRBV11-3 with TRBJ2-7; D is perhaps TRBD2 (5 bases). Trimming took 4 bases from V and 2 from J, leaving 9 bases between them. CDR1 and CDR2 (germline): SGHNT, YENEEA. This CDR3 region has 13 residues. CDR3 loop: CASSSREAYEQYV. The DNA for the CDR3 is TGTGCCAGCAGCTCCCGGGAAGCCTACGAGCAGTACGTC.

This clone is judged medium-sized. V gene TRBV19 combines with J gene TRBJ1-2; D may be TRBD1 (5 bases). Germline lookup yields CDR1 LNHDA and CDR2 SQIVND (reference sequence). V was pared by 7 bases and J by 0 bases, with 15 bases between. CDR3 length equals 15 residues. The CDR3 DNA reads as TGTGCCAGTACGCGAGTTGGGGGACCTAACTATGGCTACACCTTC. Amino acid sequence: CASTRVGGPNYGYTF.

V and J are TRBV14 and TRBJ1-2, with D unresolved. The germline V gene encodes CDR1 SGHDN and CDR2 FVKESK. The CDR3 sequence is 13 residues long. The V gene lost 5 bases and the J gene lost 0 bases, with 7 bases spanning the gap. CDR3 nucleotide sequence: TGTGCCAGCAGCGGCAGACCTAACTATGGCTACACCTTC. The encoded protein is CASSGRPNYGYTF.

This clone has just one count. The rearrangement joins TRBV15 to TRBJ1-3, with D hard to call. Germline V CDR1 and CDR2: LNHNV, YYDKDF (reference sequence). This CDR3 spans 14 amino acids. Deletions cut 3 bases from V and 9 bases from J, with 15 bases between. The CDR3 is CATSSDLASSTIYF. The CDR3 DNA sequence: TGTGCCACCAGCAGCGACCTTGCCAGTTCCACCATATATTTT.

This clone was seen a few times. This sequence joins TRBV6-1 and TRBJ2-7; D may match TRBD1 or TRBD2 (6 bases each). Trimming removed 3 bases from V and 4 bases from J, with 16 bases in between. There are 15 residues in the CDR3. Germline V gene sequence: CDR1 MNHNS, CDR2 SASEGT. The CDR3 sequence is CASSEGGARTYEQYV. DNA of the CDR3: TGTGCCAGCAGTGAGGGGGGCGCCCGCACTTACGAGCAGTACGTC.

This clone was found a few times. J is TRBJ2-7 and V is TRBV10-2; D remains ambiguous. Germline lookup yields CDR1 WSHSY and CDR2 SAAADI. Deletions cut 4 bases from V and 3 bases from J, with 10 bases between. This CDR3 comprises 13 residues. CDR3 DNA: TGCGCCAGCAGTGGTTCTGACATCTACGAGCAGTACGTC. Protein: CASSGSDIYEQYV.

The rearrangement joins TRBV7-2 to TRBJ2-3, with 12 nucleotides matching TRBD2. The CDR3 sequence is 15 residues long. V shed 0 bases and J 10 bases; nucleotides not matched to a gene: 5. Germline V gene sequence: CDR1 SGHTA, CDR2 FQGNSA. The CDR3 loop reads CASSLATSGRSAQYF. The CDR3 DNA reads as TGTGCCAGCAGCTTAGCGACTAGCGGGAGATCTGCGCAGTATTTT. Using reference TRBV7-2 and TRBJ2-3 for the parts outside the CDR3, the full variable domain is GAGVSQSPSNKVTEKGKDVELRCDPISGHTALYWYRQSLGQGLEFLIYFQGNSAPDKSGLPSDRFSAERTGGSVSTLTIQRTQQEDSAVYLCASSLATSGRSAQYFGPGTRLTVL.

The CDR3 spells CASSPGQPNYGYTF. CDR3 nucleotides: TGTGCCAGCAGCCCGGGACAGCCCAACTATGGCTACACCTTC. The chain uses TRBV2 and TRBJ1-2, with TRBD1 identical over 7 bases. CDR1 and CDR2 from the germline V gene are SNHLY and FYNNEI. With V trimmed by 6 bases and J by 2 bases, 6 bases remained unmatched. The CDR3 is made up of 14 amino acids.

The rearrangement joins TRBV28 to TRBJ1-1, with unresolved D. Germline CDR1 and CDR2: MDHEN and SYDVKM. V lost 2 bases and J lost 5, with 6 bases in between. CDR3 length: 12 residues. As DNA, the CDR3 is TGTGCCAGCAGTTTAGTAGATACTGAAGCTTTCTTT. This encodes CASSLVDTEAFF.

The chain carries TRBV12-5 and TRBJ2-3; 8 bases are a match to TRBD2. Germline assignment: CDR1 LGHNT and CDR2 FRNRAP. The CDR3 covers 17 residues. The V segment lost 6 bases and the J segment 8 bases; nucleotides outside the gene matches: 19. CDR3: CASGTVLGGAGEGTQYF. The CDR3, as DNA: TGTGCTAGTGGGACTGTTCTTGGGGGAGCGGGGGAAGGTACGCAGTATTTT.

V gene TRBV7-2 combines with J gene TRBJ1-4; D is perhaps TRBD1 (6 bases). The V and J ends lost 1 base and 0 bases respectively, with 12 bases between them. The CDR3 has 17 amino acids. CDR1 is SGHTA and CDR2 is FQGNSA in the germline V gene. Written as DNA, the CDR3 is TGTGCCAGCAGCTTAGAAGACAGGCCTACAACTAATGAAAAACTGTTTTTT. Its translation is CASSLEDRPTTNEKLFF.

This chain uses TRBV10-3 with TRBJ1-4, with D perhaps matching TRBD1 (6 bases). This CDR3 is built from 15 residues. The V gene lost 0 bases and the J gene lost 8 bases, with 13 bases spanning the gap. Germline V CDR1 and CDR2: ENHRY, SYGVKD. The CDR3 nucleotides read TGTGCCATCAGTGAGTCCTGGGGGCTTGTGGAAAAACTGTTTTTT. This codes for CAISESWGLVEKLFF.

V and J are TRBV6-5 and TRBJ2-6, with D possibly being TRBD1 (6 bases). CDR1 is MNHEY, CDR2 SVGAGI, per germline. This CDR3 is built from 16 residues. Trimming removed 0 bases at V and 2 bases at J, with 8 bases between. The CDR3 loop is CASSYSTGPGANVLTF. CDR3 DNA: TGTGCCAGCAGTTACTCGACAGGACCTGGGGCCAACGTCCTGACTTTC.

V and J are TRBV21-1 and TRBJ2-7; TRBD1 is the table's D call and was not checked against the DNA. TRBV21-1 is a recognized pseudogene. The CDR3 is made up of 13 amino acids. The CDR3 is CASSKVGQVEQYV. The DNA of the CDR3 is TGTGCCAGCAGCAAAGTGGGCCAAGTCGAGCAGTACGTC.

The V and J genes are TRBV10-3 and TRBJ2-3; 10 bases map to TRBD1. The V and J ends lost 7 bases and 5 bases, in that order; junction bases with no gene match: 6. The CDR3 contains 14 residues. Germline-derived CDR1 and CDR2 are ENHRY and SYGVKD. CDR3 residues: CAITDDRGQDTQYF. As DNA, the CDR3 is TGTGCCATCACCGACGACAGGGGGCAAGATACGCAGTATTTT.